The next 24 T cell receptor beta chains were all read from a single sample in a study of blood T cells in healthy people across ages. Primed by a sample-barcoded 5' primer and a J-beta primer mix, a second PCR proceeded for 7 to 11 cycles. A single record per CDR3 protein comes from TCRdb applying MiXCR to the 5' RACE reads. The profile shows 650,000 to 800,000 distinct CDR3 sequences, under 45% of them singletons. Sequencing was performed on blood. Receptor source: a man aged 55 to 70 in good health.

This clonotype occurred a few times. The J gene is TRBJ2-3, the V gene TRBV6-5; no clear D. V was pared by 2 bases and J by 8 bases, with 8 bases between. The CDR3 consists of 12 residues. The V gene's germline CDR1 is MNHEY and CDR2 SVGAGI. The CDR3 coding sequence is TGTGCCAGCAGTTACCCTGCCCGTACGCAGTATTTT. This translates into CASSYPARTQYF.

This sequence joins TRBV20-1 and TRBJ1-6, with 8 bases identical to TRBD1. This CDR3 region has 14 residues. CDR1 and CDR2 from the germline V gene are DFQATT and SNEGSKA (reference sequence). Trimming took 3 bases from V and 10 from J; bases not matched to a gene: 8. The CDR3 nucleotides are TGCAGTGCTAGCCTAGGACAGGGCGAGTCACCCCTCCACTTT. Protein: CSASLGQGESPLHF.

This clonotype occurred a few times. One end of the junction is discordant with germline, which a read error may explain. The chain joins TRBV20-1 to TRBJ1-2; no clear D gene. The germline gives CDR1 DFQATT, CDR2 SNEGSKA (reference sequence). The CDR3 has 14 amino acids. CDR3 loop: CSARDRIGMLGYTF. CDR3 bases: TGCAGTGCCAGAGATCGTATCGGAATGTTGGGCTACACCTTC.

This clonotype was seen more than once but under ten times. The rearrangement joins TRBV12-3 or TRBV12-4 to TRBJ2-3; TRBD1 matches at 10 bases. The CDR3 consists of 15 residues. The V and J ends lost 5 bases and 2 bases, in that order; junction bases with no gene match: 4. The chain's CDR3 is CASSPRQGATDTQYF. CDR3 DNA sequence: TGTGCCAGCAGTCCCCGACAGGGGGCCACAGATACGCAGTATTTT.

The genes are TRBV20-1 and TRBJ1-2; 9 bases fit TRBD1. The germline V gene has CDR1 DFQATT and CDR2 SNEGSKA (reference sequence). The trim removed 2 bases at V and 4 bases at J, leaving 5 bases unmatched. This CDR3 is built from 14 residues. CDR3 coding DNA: TGCAGTGCTAGATTGGACAGGGGTAGCTATGGCTACACCTTC. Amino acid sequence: CSARLDRGSYGYTF.

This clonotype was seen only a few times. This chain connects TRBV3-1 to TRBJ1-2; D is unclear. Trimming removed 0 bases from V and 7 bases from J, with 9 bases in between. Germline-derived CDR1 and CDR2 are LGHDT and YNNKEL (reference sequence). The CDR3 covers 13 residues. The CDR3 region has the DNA TGTGCCAGCAGCCAAGATCCTGGTTCTGGCTACACCTTC. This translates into CASSQDPGSGYTF.

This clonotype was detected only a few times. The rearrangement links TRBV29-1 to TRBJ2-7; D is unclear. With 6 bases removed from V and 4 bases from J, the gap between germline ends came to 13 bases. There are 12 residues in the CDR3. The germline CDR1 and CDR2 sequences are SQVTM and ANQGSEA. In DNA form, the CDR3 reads TGCAGCGTGGCATCGGACCGATACGAGCAGTACTTC. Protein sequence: CSVASDRYEQYF.

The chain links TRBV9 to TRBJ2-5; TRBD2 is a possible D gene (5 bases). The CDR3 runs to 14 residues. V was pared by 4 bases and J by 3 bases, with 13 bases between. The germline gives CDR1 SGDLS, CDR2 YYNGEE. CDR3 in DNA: TGTGCCAGCAGCAGTCCGGCGACTAAAGAGACCCAGTACTTC. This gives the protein CASSSPATKETQYF.

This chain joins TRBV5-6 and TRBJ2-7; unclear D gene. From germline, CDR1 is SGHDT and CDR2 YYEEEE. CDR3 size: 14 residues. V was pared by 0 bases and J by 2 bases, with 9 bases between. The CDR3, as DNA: TGTGCCAGCAGCTTGGAGGCAGCTACCTACGAGCAGTACTTC. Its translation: CASSLEAATYEQYF.

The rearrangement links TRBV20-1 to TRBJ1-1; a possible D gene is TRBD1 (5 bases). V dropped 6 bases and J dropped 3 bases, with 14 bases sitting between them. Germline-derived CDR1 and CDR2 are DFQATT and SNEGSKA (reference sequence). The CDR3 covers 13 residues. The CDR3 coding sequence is TGCAGTGCGAAACAGGAGAGGTACACTGAAGCTTTCTTT. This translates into CSAKQERYTEAFF.

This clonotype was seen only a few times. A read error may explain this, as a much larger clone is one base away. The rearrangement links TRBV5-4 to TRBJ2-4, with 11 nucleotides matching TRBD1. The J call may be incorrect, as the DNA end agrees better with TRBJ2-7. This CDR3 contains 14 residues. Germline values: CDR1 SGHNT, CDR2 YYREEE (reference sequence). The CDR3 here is CASSLGTGGFEQYF. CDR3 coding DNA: TGTGCCAGCAGCTTGGGGACAGGGGGCTTCGAGCAGTACTTC.

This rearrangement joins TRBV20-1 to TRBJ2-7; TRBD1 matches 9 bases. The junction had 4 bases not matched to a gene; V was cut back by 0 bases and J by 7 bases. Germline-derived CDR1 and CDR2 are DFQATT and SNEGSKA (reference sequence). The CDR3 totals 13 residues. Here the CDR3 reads CSARDIDRGEQYF. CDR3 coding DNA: TGCAGTGCTAGAGACATAGACAGGGGGGAGCAGTACTTC.

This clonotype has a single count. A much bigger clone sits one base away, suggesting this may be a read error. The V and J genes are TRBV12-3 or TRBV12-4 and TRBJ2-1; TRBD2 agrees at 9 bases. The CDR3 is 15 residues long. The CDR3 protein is CASSDSGSSYSEQFF. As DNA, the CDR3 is TGTGCCAGCAGTGATAGCGGGAGCTCCTACAGTGAGCAGTTCTTC.

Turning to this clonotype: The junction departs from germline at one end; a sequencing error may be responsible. The CDR3 region is CAGRYGTGGTYEQYF. CDR3 bases: TGTGCCGGCAGATACGGGACAGGGGGCACCTACGAGCAGTACTTC. The chain joins TRBV6-5 to TRBJ2-7; 12 positions match TRBD1. Germline lookup yields CDR1 MNHEY and CDR2 SVGAGI. The CDR3 is 15 amino acids.

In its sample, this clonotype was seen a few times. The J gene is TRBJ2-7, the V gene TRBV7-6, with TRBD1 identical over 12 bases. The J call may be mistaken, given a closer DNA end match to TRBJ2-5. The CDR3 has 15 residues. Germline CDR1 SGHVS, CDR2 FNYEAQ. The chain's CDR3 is CASSPGTGGVVTQYF. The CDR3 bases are TGTGCCAGCAGTCCCGGGACAGGGGGCGTCGTGACCCAGTACTTC.

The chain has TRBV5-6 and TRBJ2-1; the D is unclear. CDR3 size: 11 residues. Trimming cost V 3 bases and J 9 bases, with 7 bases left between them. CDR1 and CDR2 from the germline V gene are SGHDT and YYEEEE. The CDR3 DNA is TGTGCCAGCAGCTCGTATGCTGAGCAGTTCTTC. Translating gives CASSSYAEQFF. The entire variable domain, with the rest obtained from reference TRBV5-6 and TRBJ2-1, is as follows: DAGVTQSPTHLIKTRGQQVTLRCSPKSGHDTVSWYQQALGQGPQFIFQYYEEEERQRGNFPDRFSGHQFPNYSSELNVNALLLGDSALYLCASSSYAEQFFGPGTRLTVL.

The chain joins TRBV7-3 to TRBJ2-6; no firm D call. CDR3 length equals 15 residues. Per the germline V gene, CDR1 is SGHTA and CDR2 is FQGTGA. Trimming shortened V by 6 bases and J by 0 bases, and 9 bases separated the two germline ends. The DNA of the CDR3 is TGTGCCAGCAGGGCTGCTACCTCTGGGGCCAACGTCCTGACTTTC. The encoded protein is CASRAATSGANVLTF.

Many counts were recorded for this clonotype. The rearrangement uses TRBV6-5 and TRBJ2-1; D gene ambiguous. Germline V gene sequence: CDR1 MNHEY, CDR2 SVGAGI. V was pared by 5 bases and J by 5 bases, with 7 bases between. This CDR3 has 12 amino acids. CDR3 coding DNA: TGTGCCAGCAGTCAACTGAACAATGAGCAGTTCTTC. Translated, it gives CASSQLNNEQFF.

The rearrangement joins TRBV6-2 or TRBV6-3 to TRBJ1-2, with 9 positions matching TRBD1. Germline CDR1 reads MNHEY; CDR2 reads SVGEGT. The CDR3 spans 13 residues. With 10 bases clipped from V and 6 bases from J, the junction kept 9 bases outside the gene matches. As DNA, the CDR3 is TGTGCCACGAAGGCGGGACAGGGTGATGGCTACACCTTC. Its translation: CATKAGQGDGYTF.

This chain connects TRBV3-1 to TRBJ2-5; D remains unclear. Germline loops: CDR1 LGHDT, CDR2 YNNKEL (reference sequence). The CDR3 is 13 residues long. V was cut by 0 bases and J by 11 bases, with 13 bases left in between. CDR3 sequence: CASSQDTKEEQYF. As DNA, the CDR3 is TGTGCCAGCAGCCAAGACACCAAAGAGGAGCAGTACTTC.

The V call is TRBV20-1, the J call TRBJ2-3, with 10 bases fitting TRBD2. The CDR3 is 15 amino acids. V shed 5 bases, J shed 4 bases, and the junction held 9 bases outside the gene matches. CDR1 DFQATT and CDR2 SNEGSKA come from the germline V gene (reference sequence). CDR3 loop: CSAYSSGGFSDTQYF. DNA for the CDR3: TGCAGTGCTTACTCTAGCGGGGGCTTTTCAGATACGCAGTATTTT.

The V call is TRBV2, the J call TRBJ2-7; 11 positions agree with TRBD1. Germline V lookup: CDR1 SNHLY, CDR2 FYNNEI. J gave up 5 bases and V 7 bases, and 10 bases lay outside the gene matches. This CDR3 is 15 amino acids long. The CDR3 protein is CASILGQGARHEQYF. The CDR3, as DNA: TGTGCCAGCATACTCGGACAGGGGGCGAGGCACGAGCAGTACTTC.

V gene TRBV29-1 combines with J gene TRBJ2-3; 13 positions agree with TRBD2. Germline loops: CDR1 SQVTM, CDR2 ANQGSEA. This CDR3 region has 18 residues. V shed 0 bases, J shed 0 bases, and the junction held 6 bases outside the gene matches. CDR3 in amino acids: CSVEEGLAGRSSTDTQYF. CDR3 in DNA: TGCAGCGTTGAAGAGGGACTAGCGGGGCGATCTAGCACAGATACGCAGTATTTT.

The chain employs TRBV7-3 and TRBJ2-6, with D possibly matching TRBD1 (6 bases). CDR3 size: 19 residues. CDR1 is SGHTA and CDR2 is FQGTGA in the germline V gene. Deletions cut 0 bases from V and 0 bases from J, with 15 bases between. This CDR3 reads CASSLTSGQSLSGANVLTF. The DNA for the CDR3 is TGTGCCAGCAGCTTAACTTCAGGACAGTCCCTCTCTGGGGCCAACGTCCTGACTTTC.